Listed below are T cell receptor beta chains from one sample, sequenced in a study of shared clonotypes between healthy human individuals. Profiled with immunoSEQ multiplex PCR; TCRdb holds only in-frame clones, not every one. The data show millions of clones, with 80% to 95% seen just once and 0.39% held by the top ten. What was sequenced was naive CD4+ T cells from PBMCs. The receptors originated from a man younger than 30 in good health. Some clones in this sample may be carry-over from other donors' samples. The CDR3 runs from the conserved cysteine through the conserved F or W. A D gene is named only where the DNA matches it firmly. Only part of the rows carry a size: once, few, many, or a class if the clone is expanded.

CDR3 DNA: TGTGCCAGCAGCTTAGGACAGAATCCATCGGGCTACACCTTC
CDR3 protein: CASSLGQNPSGYTF
V gene: TRBV11-2
clone size: .
D gene: .
J gene: TRBJ1-2

CDR3 DNA: TGTGCCAGCAAACGGATGGGGCTGAACACTGAAGCTTTCTTT
CDR3 protein: CASKRMGLNTEAFF
V gene: TRBV7-2
clone size: .
D gene: .
J gene: TRBJ1-1

CDR3 DNA: TGTGCCAGCAGTTATACCGGGACAGGGGCCTTCATCGAGCAGTACTTC
CDR3 protein: CASSYTGTGAFIEQYF
V gene: TRBV7-9
clone size: once
D gene: TRBD1
J gene: TRBJ2-7

CDR3 DNA: TGCGCCAGCAGCCCCGAGGTCGGGACACTCGAGCAGTTCTTC
CDR3 protein: CASSPEVGTLEQFF
V gene: TRBV5-1
clone size: once
D gene: .
J gene: TRBJ2-1

CDR3 DNA: TGCGCCAGCAGCTTCCCAACAAGTAGGGGACAGGGAGTTTCCACAGATACGCAGTATTTT
CDR3 protein: CASSFPTSRGQGVSTDTQYF
V gene: TRBV5-1
clone size: .
D gene: TRBD1
J gene: TRBJ2-3

CDR3 DNA: TGTGCCAGCAGCTTAATATCAGGCGGGAGGCGGGCCTACAATGAGCAGTTCTTC
CDR3 protein: CASSLISGGRRAYNEQFF
V gene: TRBV7-3
clone size: .
D gene: TRBD2
J gene: TRBJ2-1

CDR3 DNA: TGCGCCAGCAGCTCCACCGGGACTAGCTTTTACAATGAGCAGTTCTTC
CDR3 protein: CASSSTGTSFYNEQFF
V gene: TRBV5-1
clone size: .
D gene: TRBD2
J gene: TRBJ2-1

CDR3 DNA: TGTGCCAGTAGCTCTCCCTCCTGGGGTGAGCAGTTCTTC
CDR3 protein: CASSSPSWGEQFF
V gene: TRBV19
clone size: .
D gene: .
J gene: TRBJ2-1

CDR3 DNA: TGTGCCAGCAGCCCCAGTGGAACCGAATACTCCTACGAGCAGTACTTC
CDR3 protein: CASSPSGTEYSYEQYF
V gene: TRBV28
clone size: .
D gene: .
J gene: TRBJ2-7

CDR3 DNA: TGTGCCAGTAGTAGTCTACGGACGGGTAACTATGGCTACACCTTC
CDR3 protein: CASSSLRTGNYGYTF
V gene: TRBV19
clone size: .
D gene: .
J gene: TRBJ1-2

CDR3 DNA: TGTGCCAGCAGCTTACTGACAGGGGCTGGGGCCAACGTCCTGACTTTC
CDR3 protein: CASSLLTGAGANVLTF
V gene: TRBV11-2
clone size: .
D gene: TRBD1
J gene: TRBJ2-6

CDR3 DNA: TGTGCCAGCAGCTTATTATCCCAGGTCTCCGAGCAGTACTTC
CDR3 protein: CASSLLSQVSEQYF
V gene: TRBV11-2
clone size: .
D gene: .
J gene: TRBJ2-7